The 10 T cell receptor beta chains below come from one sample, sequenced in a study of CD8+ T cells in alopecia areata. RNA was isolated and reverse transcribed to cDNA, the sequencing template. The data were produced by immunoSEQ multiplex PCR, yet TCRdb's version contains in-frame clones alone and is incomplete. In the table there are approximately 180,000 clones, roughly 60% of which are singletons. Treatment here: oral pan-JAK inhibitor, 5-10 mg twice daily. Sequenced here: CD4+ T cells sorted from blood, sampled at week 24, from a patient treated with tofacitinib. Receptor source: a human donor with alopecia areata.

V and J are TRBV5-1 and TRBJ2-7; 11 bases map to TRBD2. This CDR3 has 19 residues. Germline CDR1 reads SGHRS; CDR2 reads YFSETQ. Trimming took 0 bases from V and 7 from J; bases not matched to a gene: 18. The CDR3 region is CASSLEGLTSGGRSWEQYF. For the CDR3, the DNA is TGCGCCAGCAGCTTGGAAGGTCTCACTAGCGGGGGAAGGTCGTGGGAGCAGTACTTC.

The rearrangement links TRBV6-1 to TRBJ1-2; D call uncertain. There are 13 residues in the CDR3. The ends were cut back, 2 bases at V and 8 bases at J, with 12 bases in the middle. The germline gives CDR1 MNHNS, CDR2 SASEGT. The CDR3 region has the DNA TGTGCCAGCAGTGAATCCGGACTAGGGGGCTACACCTTC. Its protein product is CASSESGLGGYTF.

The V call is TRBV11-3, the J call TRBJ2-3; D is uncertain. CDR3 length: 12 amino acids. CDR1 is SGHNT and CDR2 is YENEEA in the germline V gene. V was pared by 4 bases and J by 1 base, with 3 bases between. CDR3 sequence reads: CASSSGTDTQYF. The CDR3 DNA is TGTGCCAGCAGCTCCGGCACAGATACGCAGTATTTT.

CDR3 loop: CAWSVIAPGTNEKLFF. CDR3 coding DNA: TGTGCCTGGAGTGTCATTGCTCCGGGCACTAATGAAAAACTGTTTTTT. V usage is TRBV30 and J usage is TRBJ1-4; no firm D call. Germline V gene sequence: CDR1 GTSNPN, CDR2 SVGIG (reference sequence). Trimming pared 0 bases from V and 2 bases from J, leaving 13 bases between. This CDR3 region has 16 residues.

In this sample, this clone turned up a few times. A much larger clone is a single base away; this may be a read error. The CDR3 DNA sequence: TGTGCCAGCAGCTTGCAGGGCACAGATACGCAGTATTTT. Translating it yields CASSLQGTDTQYF. The rearrangement joins TRBV5-6 to TRBJ2-3; D not certain. V was cut by 1 base and J by 1 base, with 4 bases left in between. Germline V gene sequence: CDR1 SGHDT, CDR2 YYEEEE. The CDR3 spans 13 residues.

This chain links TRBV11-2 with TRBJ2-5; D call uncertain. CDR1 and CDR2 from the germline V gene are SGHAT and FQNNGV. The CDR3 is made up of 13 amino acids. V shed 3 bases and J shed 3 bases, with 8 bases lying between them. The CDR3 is CASSFLQKETQYF. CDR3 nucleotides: TGTGCCAGCAGCTTTTTACAAAAAGAGACCCAGTACTTC.

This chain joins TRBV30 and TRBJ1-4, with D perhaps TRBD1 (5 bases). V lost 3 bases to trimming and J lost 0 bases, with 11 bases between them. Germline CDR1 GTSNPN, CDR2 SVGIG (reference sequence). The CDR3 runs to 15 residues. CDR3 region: CAWRGTGATNEKLFF. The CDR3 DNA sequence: TGTGCCTGGAGAGGCACGGGGGCAACTAATGAAAAACTGTTTTTT.

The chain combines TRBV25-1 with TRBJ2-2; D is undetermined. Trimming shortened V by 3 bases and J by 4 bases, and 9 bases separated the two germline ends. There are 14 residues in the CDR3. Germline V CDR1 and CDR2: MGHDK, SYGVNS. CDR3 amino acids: CASSDGRITGELFF. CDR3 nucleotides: TGTGCCAGCAGTGACGGGCGGATCACCGGGGAGCTGTTTTTT.

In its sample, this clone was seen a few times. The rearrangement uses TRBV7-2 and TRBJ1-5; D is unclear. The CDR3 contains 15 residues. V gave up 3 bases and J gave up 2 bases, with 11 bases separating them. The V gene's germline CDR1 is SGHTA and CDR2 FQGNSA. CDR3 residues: CASSFDDHGNQPQHF. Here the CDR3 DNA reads TGTGCCAGCAGCTTTGACGATCATGGCAATCAGCCCCAGCATTTT.

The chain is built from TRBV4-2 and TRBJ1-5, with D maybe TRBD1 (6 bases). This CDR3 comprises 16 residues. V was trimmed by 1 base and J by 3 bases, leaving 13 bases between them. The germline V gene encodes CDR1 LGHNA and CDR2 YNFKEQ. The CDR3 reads CASSQGGASHNQPQHF. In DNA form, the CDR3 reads TGTGCCAGCAGCCAAGGGGGGGCATCGCACAATCAGCCCCAGCATTTT.